One sample yielded the 13 T cell receptor beta chains listed below, sequenced in a study of cytomegalovirus exposure and HLA in healthy donors. Vbeta (60) and Jbeta (13) primers were used in the PCR. The protocol was immunoSEQ multiplex PCR, while the TCRdb copy is restricted to in-frame clones and leaves out a portion. The sample carries approximately 170,000 clones, approximately 71% recorded once. Sequenced input: PBMCs. Receptor source: a girl between 10 and 17 years old in good health and CMV-seronegative.

This chain joins TRBV5-6 and TRBJ1-1; D remains ambiguous. The germline V gene encodes CDR1 SGHDT and CDR2 YYEEEE. The CDR3 covers 14 residues. The V end was cut by 5 bases, the J end by 2 bases, with 13 bases between. CDR3 DNA sequence: TGTGCCAGCAGGAAGGTTGAACTAAACACTGAAGCTTTCTTT. Its translation: CASRKVELNTEAFF.

The rearrangement links TRBV7-3 to TRBJ1-2, with TRBD1 matching over 7 bases. CDR1 and CDR2 from the germline V gene are SGHTA and FQGTGA. The CDR3 has 16 amino acids. V shed 4 bases and J 3 bases; nucleotides not matched to a gene: 11. CDR3 protein: CASSSSPRQGDYGYTF. CDR3 DNA sequence: TGTGCCAGCAGCTCCAGCCCCAGACAGGGTGACTATGGCTACACCTTC.

DNA for the CDR3: TGTGCCCGGAAGGGACAGACCACCGGGGAGCTGTTTTTT. Translating it yields CARKGQTTGELFF. V and J are TRBV2 and TRBJ2-2, with 7 bases matching TRBD1. The CDR3 sequence is 13 residues long. CDR1 is SNHLY and CDR2 is FYNNEI in the germline V gene. J was trimmed by 4 bases and V by 11 bases; bases with no gene match: 7.

The chain has TRBV27 and TRBJ1-1; 8 bases fit TRBD1. Trimming cost V 4 bases and J 5 bases; bases outside gene matches: 6. There are 14 residues in the CDR3. Germline V gene sequence: CDR1 MNHEY, CDR2 SMNVEV (reference sequence). CDR3 residues: CASSYRTGKTEAFF. The CDR3 nucleotides read TGTGCCAGCAGTTACCGGACAGGGAAGACTGAAGCTTTCTTT.

The CDR3 reads CASSLSGLAGGDYNEQFF. The CDR3 nucleotides read TGCGCCAGCAGCCTTTCGGGACTAGCGGGGGGGGACTACAATGAGCAGTTCTTC. The chain uses TRBV4-1 and TRBJ2-1; 16 bases agree with TRBD2. CDR1 is MGHRA, CDR2 YSYEKL, per germline. The CDR3 runs 18 residues. V shed 4 bases, J shed 3 bases, and the junction held 6 bases outside the gene matches.

J is TRBJ1-2 and V is TRBV15; TRBD1 agrees at 9 bases. Germline V gives CDR1 LNHNV, CDR2 YYDKDF (reference sequence). The CDR3 runs 17 residues. Germline trimming cut 1 base from V and 6 bases from J; bases unmatched to any gene: 12. CDR3 residues: CATSRVPGQGRGDGYTF. As DNA, the CDR3 is TGTGCCACCAGCAGAGTCCCGGGACAGGGACGCGGTGATGGCTACACCTTC.

The J gene is TRBJ2-7, the V gene TRBV13; 7 bases are a match to TRBD1. The germline gives CDR1 PRHDT, CDR2 FYEKMQ (reference sequence). V was clipped by 1 base and J by 2 bases; unmatched bases: 5. This CDR3 comprises 15 residues. CDR3 nucleotide sequence: TGTGCCAGCAGCTTAGATATTACAGGGGCCTACGAGCAGTACTTC. Amino acids: CASSLDITGAYEQYF.

This chain connects TRBV7-9 to TRBJ1-2, with 10 positions matching TRBD1. J was trimmed by 12 bases and V by 4 bases; bases with no gene match: 5. The CDR3 length is 12 residues. Germline V lookup: CDR1 SEHNR, CDR2 FQNEAQ (reference sequence). The CDR3 loop reads CASSSSGTGDTF. CDR3 sequence (DNA): TGTGCCAGCAGCTCATCCGGGACAGGGGACACCTTC.

The J gene is TRBJ2-7, the V gene TRBV29-1, with a weak D call TRBD1 (6 bases). The CDR3 spans 11 residues. The germline CDR1 and CDR2 sequences are SQVTM and ANQGSEA. The V gene lost 0 bases and the J gene lost 7 bases, with 7 bases spanning the gap. DNA for the CDR3: TGCAGCGTTGAAGATGGACAGGAGCAGTACTTC. This gives the protein CSVEDGQEQYF.

The chain uses TRBV6-6 and TRBJ2-5, with TRBD1 as a possible D gene (5 bases). This CDR3 region has 15 residues. The germline V and J ends were trimmed by 6 bases and 5 bases, with 19 bases remaining between them. Germline V gene data show CDR1 as MNHNY and CDR2 as SVGAGI (reference sequence). The CDR3 loop is CASRVLGAPGETQYF. The CDR3 DNA sequence: TGTGCCAGCAGGGTTTTAGGGGCCCCAGGGGAGACCCAGTACTTC.

The V gene is TRBV7-9, the J gene TRBJ2-5; 9 nucleotides match TRBD1. The CDR3 extends over 17 amino acids. The J segment lost 5 bases and the V segment lost 5 bases, leaving 15 bases of the junction unmatched. The germline V gene encodes CDR1 SEHNR and CDR2 FQNEAQ (reference sequence). The CDR3 spells CASSLAFQDRGIETQYF. The CDR3 DNA is TGTGCCAGCAGCCTCGCCTTTCAGGACAGGGGAATTGAGACCCAGTACTTC.

The chain has TRBV5-4 and TRBJ2-7; no clear D gene. This CDR3 is 13 amino acids long. V was trimmed by 1 base and J by 3 bases, leaving 8 bases between them. Germline-derived CDR1 and CDR2 are SGHNT and YYREEE (reference sequence). CDR3 sequence: CASSLTVDYEQYF. DNA of the CDR3: TGTGCCAGCAGCTTGACTGTTGACTACGAGCAGTACTTC.

This clone turned up a few times. The rearrangement joins TRBV5-1 to TRBJ2-7; TRBD2 agrees at 9 bases. Losses at the gene ends were 6 bases for V and 3 bases for J; bases not matched to a gene: 7. CDR1 is SGHRS and CDR2 is YFSETQ in the germline V gene. The CDR3 sequence is 14 residues long. CDR3 nucleotide sequence: TGCGCCAGCAAGACGGCTAGCGGGGACTACGAGCAGTACTTC. Translating gives CASKTASGDYEQYF.